This passage covers 19 T cell receptor beta chains from one sample sequenced in a study of T cells in Graves' hyperthyroidism and ophthalmopathy. Template material for amplifying TCR beta CDR3 regions consisted of RNA transcripts. Researchers ran a first-round RT-PCR on the TCR CDR3 using the HTBI primer set. In TCRdb, the multiplex PCR reads were re-called with MiXCR into one record per CDR3 protein. Of fewer than 900,000 distinct CDR3 sequences in the sample, approximately 19% are singletons; the top ten hold roughly 17%. Sequencing used blood. The receptor set was obtained from a woman between 45 and 65 years old with Graves' hyperthyroidism that later progressed to Graves' ophthalmopathy.

The rearrangement links TRBV2 to TRBJ2-2; 12 bases match TRBD2. Germline CDR1 reads SNHLY; CDR2 reads FYNNEI. This CDR3 spans 15 amino acids. Trimming removed 2 bases from V and 9 bases from J; junction bases left unmatched: 4. DNA of the CDR3: TGTGCCAGCAGTGAACTAGCGGGGGGGCCCCGGGAGCTGTTTTTT. Protein product: CASSELAGGPRELFF. Variable domain in full (rest from reference TRBV2 and TRBJ2-2): EPEVTQTPSHQVTQMGQEVILRCVPISNHLYFYWYRQILGQKVEFLVSFYNNEISEKSEIFDDQFSVERPDGSNFTLKIRSTKLEDSAMYFCASSELAGGPRELFFGEGSRLTVL.

This clonotype has only a few counts. This sequence joins TRBV19 and TRBJ1-6; TRBD1 matches at 11 bases. This CDR3 has 15 residues. CDR1 LNHDA and CDR2 SQIVND come from the germline V gene (reference sequence). Unmatched junction bases numbered 6, after V lost 5 bases and J lost 9 bases. The CDR3 DNA is TGTGCCAGTAGTCCTTCCGGGACAGGGGGTTCACCCCTCCACTTT. This gives the protein CASSPSGTGGSPLHF.

The chain joins TRBV27 to TRBJ2-7; 15 nucleotides agree with TRBD2. Germline V gene sequence: CDR1 MNHEY, CDR2 SMNVEV (reference sequence). The V gene end was trimmed by 5 bases and the J gene end by 4 bases; junction bases not matched to a gene: 9. The CDR3 totals 17 residues. Written as DNA, the CDR3 is TGTGCCAGCAGTAACCGTGGACTAGCGGGGGGGGAGTACGAGCAGTACTTC. This sequence encodes CASSNRGLAGGEYEQYF.

This clonotype was observed many times. The rearrangement links TRBV11-2 to TRBJ2-3; no reliable D call. CDR3 length equals 13 residues. CDR1 and CDR2 (germline): SGHAT, FQNNGV. V lost 5 bases and J lost 5, with 11 bases in between. CDR3 protein: CASSIVGLDTQYF. CDR3 in DNA: TGTGCCAGCAGCATCGTAGGTCTAGATACGCAGTATTTT.

The chain links TRBV20-1 to TRBJ2-7; D is undetermined. The V gene's germline CDR1 is DFQATT and CDR2 SNEGSKA (reference sequence). Trimming stripped 0 bases from V and 4 bases from J, with 4 bases between. The CDR3 totals 11 residues. The CDR3 loop is CSARDLYEQYF. CDR3 coding DNA: TGCAGTGCTAGAGACCTTTACGAGCAGTACTTC.

This clonotype turned up a few times. The rearrangement uses TRBV14 and TRBJ2-5, with 9 bases matching TRBD1. The CDR3 runs 15 residues. The germline gives CDR1 SGHDN, CDR2 FVKESK. J was trimmed by 4 bases and V by 4 bases; bases with no gene match: 7. The CDR3 sequence is CASSPRTGAVETQYF. CDR3 DNA: TGTGCCAGCAGCCCTCGGACAGGGGCGGTAGAGACCCAGTACTTC.

J is TRBJ1-4 and V is TRBV24-1, with D uncertain. This CDR3 is 16 amino acids long. Trimming pared 7 bases from V and 3 bases from J, leaving 17 bases between. Germline CDR1 is KGHDR and CDR2 is SFDVKD. In nucleotides, the CDR3 is TGTGCCACCAGCCCGGGCCCCCGGCGGGCTAATGAAAAACTGTTTTTT. Its translation is CATSPGPRRANEKLFF.

There are a few counts of this clonotype. J is TRBJ2-7 and V is TRBV20-1; the match to TRBD1 covers 8 bases. Germline CDR1 is DFQATT and CDR2 is SNEGSKA (reference sequence). V lost 4 bases to trimming and J lost 2 bases; unmatched junction nucleotides: 4. CDR3 length equals 13 residues. CDR3 loop: CSATPGQAYEQYF. CDR3 coding DNA: TGCAGTGCTACACCGGGACAGGCCTACGAGCAGTACTTC.

DNA for the CDR3: TGTGCCAGCAGTTACTTGGACAGGGTCAATGAGCAGTTCTTC. Its protein product is CASSYLDRVNEQFF. V and J are TRBV6-6 and TRBJ2-1; TRBD1 matches 8 bases. Germline assignment: CDR1 MNHNY and CDR2 SVGAGI (reference sequence). The junction had 2 bases not matched to a gene; V was cut back by 1 base and J by 6 bases. This CDR3 has 14 residues.

The CDR3 bases are TGCGCCAGCAACCAGGTGAGGGAGCACGGCGGAAACACCATATATTTT. Translating it yields CASNQVREHGGNTIYF. The rearrangement uses TRBV4-1 and TRBJ1-3; D remains ambiguous. The CDR3 totals 16 residues. V lost 7 bases and J lost 4, with 20 bases in between. Germline CDR1 MGHRA, CDR2 YSYEKL.

This clonotype was counted many times. V usage is TRBV27 and J usage is TRBJ2-1; D is perhaps TRBD1 (6 bases). Per germline, CDR1 MNHEY and CDR2 SMNVEV (reference sequence). This CDR3 is built from 14 residues. The V end was cut by 8 bases, the J end by 5 bases, with 16 bases between. This chain's CDR3 is CASWGTTDDNEQFF. CDR3 DNA: TGTGCCAGCTGGGGGACAACGGATGACAATGAGCAGTTCTTC.

The chain employs TRBV7-2 and TRBJ1-1; unclear D gene. V was clipped by 5 bases and J by 5 bases, with 15 bases between them. The CDR3 covers 14 residues. Germline loops: CDR1 SGHTA, CDR2 FQGNSA. In DNA, the CDR3 is TGTGCCAGCAGCCAGGACTACACGCGGACTGAAGCTTTCTTT. This sequence encodes CASSQDYTRTEAFF.

Many counts were recorded for this clonotype. The chain uses TRBV12-3 or TRBV12-4 and TRBJ1-5, with 9 bases that match TRBD1. V shed 6 bases, J shed 7 bases, and the junction held 7 bases outside the gene matches. This CDR3 is 14 amino acids long. The CDR3 DNA follows: TGTGCCAGCAGCGGCCGGGACAGGGCACAGCCCCAGCATTTT. Translating gives CASSGRDRAQPQHF.

This clonotype has a count of ten or more. CDR3 DNA: TGTGCCAGCAGTTCCCGGGACAGGTATAATTCACCCCTCCACTTT. Its protein is CASSSRDRYNSPLHF. The genes are TRBV12-3 or TRBV12-4 and TRBJ1-6; TRBD1 matches 8 bases. CDR3 size: 15 residues. With 4 bases clipped from V and 4 bases from J, the junction kept 3 bases outside the gene matches.

There are a few counts of this clonotype. V is TRBV12-3 or TRBV12-4 and J is TRBJ1-6; D unclear. The V gene lost 2 bases and the J gene lost 5 bases, with 10 bases spanning the gap. This CDR3 contains 15 residues. The DNA of the CDR3 is TGTGCCAGCAGTTTAAGCACAAGGAATAATTCACCCCTCCACTTT. This translates into CASSLSTRNNSPLHF.

The chain combines TRBV29-1 with TRBJ1-1; TRBD1 aligns across 7 bases. J gave up 9 bases and V 4 bases, and 8 bases lay outside the gene matches. Looked up from germline, CDR1 is SQVTM and CDR2 is ANQGSEA. The CDR3 loop spans 12 amino acids. The CDR3 here is CSVGGQGGQAFF. For the CDR3, the DNA is TGCAGCGTTGGGGGCCAGGGGGGTCAAGCTTTCTTT.

The V call is TRBV19, the J call TRBJ2-5, with D uncertain. Germline-derived CDR1 and CDR2 are LNHDA and SQIVND (reference sequence). There are 12 residues in the CDR3. Deletions cut 3 bases from V and 9 bases from J, with 11 bases between. The CDR3 DNA reads as TGTGCCAGTAGTATTGAAGGTGGGGCCCAGTACTTC. Translated, it gives CASSIEGGAQYF.

This clonotype occurred many times. This rearrangement joins TRBV7-6 to TRBJ1-1, with D maybe TRBD1 (6 bases). CDR3 length equals 16 residues. V was trimmed by 3 bases and J by 1 base, leaving 15 bases between them. Germline-derived CDR1 and CDR2 are SGHVS and FNYEAQ. The CDR3 is CASSLSSGARNTEAFF. The CDR3 coding sequence is TGTGCCAGCAGCTTGTCGTCAGGGGCGCGGAACACTGAAGCTTTCTTT.

This clonotype was counted many times. The chain employs TRBV3-1 and TRBJ1-2; D not certain. The V end lost 4 bases, the J end lost 0 bases, and 6 bases lay between the germline ends. From germline, CDR1 is LGHDT and CDR2 YNNKEL (reference sequence). The CDR3 sequence is 13 residues long. CDR3 in DNA: TGTGCCAGCAGCCCCAAGTCTAACTATGGCTACACCTTC. This encodes CASSPKSNYGYTF.